This record covers a single T cell receptor beta chain. Its antigen remains unidentified. This sample is drawn from a study of long-term antiretroviral therapy in people with HIV. Overall study results and limits: In the period from the mid-2000s to the late 2010s, blood was collected, possibly under older ART regimens. Neither ART adherence, viral resistance nor therapy changes were documented. Pre-ART expanded clones dominated the repertoire at every time point. Transplant-donor-level diversity was not reached after ART, though diversity increased.

The germline V gene encodes CDR1 MDHEN and CDR2 SYDVKM. The CDR3 sequence is 15 residues long. The V and J ends lost 3 bases and 3 bases, in that order; junction bases with no gene match: 7. At survey level, the immunoSEQ assay was run in its v3.0 version. The protocol was immunoSEQ multiplex PCR, while the TCRdb copy is restricted to in-frame clones and leaves out a portion. Seen here are about 28,000 clones, 70% to 90% observed once, and the top ten hold about 4%. The material was unsorted PBMCs, obtained 0.5 years after starting antiretroviral therapy. This TCR came from a woman in her late teens or twenties with HIV. The J gene is TRBJ2-7, the V gene TRBV28; TRBD1 agrees at 8 bases. The CDR3 protein is CASSFVTGDIYEQYF. CDR3 bases: TGTGCCAGCAGTTTTGTGACAGGGGACATCTACGAGCAGTACTTC.